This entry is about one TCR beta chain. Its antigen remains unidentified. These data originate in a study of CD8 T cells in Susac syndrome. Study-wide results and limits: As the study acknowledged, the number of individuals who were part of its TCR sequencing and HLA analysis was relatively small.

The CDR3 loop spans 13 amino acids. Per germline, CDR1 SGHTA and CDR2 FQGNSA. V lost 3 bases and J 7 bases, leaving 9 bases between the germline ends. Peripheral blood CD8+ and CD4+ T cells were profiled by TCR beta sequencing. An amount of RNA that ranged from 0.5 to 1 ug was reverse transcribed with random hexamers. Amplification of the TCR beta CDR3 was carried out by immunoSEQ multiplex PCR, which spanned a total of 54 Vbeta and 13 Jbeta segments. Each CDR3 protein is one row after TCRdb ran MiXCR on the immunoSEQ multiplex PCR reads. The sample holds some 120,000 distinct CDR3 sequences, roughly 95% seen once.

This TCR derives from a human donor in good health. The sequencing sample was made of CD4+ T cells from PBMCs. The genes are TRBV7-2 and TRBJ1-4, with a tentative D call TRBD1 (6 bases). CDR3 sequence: CASSLTGGEKLFF. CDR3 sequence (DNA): TGTGCCAGCAGCTTGACAGGAGGTGAAAAACTGTTTTTT.